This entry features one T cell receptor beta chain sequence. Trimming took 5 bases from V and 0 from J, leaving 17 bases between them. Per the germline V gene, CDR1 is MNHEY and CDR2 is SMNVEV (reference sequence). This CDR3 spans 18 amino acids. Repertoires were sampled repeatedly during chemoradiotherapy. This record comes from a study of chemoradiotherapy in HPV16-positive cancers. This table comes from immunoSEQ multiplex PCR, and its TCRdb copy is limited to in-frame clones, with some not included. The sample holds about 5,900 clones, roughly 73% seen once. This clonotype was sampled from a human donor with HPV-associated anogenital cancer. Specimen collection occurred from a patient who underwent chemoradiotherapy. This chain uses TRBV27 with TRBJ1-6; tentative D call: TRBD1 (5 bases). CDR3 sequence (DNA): TGTGCCAGCAGTGTTACTCCTCCGGGGCGCTCCTATAATTCACCCCTCCACTTT. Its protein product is CASSVTPPGRSYNSPLHF.